The rows below give T cell receptor beta chains drawn from one sample of a study of cytomegalovirus exposure and HLA in healthy donors. The protocol was immunoSEQ multiplex PCR, while the TCRdb copy is restricted to in-frame clones and leaves out a portion. The sample includes over 85,000 clones, over 60% of them seen just once. The source material was PBMCs. These receptor sequences come from a woman in her fifties or sixties in good health and CMV-seropositive. CDR3s include the opening cysteine and the closing phenylalanine or tryptophan. A D gene is named only where the DNA matches it firmly. The listing skips clone size in some rows; elsewhere it reads once, few, many or a size class.

clone size	V gene	J gene	D gene	CDR3 protein	CDR3 DNA
-	TRBV7-3	TRBJ2-1	TRBD2	CASSTSGSNNEQFF	TGTGCCAGCAGTACTAGCGGGAGTAACAATGAGCAGTTCTTC
-	TRBV2	TRBJ1-5	-	CASSDAGGGIYSPQHF	TGTGCCAGCAGTGATGCCGGGGGGGGGATTTATTCGCCCCAGCATTTT
-	TRBV2	TRBJ2-2	TRBD2	CASSGTSGNTGELFF	TGTGCCAGCAGTGGGACTAGCGGGAACACCGGGGAGCTGTTTTTT
-	TRBV27	TRBJ1-5	TRBD1	CASRGQAPQPQHF	TGTGCCAGCAGGGGACAGGCTCCGCAGCCCCAGCATTTT
-	TRBV6-5	TRBJ1-1	-	CASSDYREGTEAFF	TGTGCCAGCAGTGACTACAGGGAGGGCACTGAAGCTTTCTTT
-	TRBV25-1	TRBJ2-5	TRBD1	CASSESPGQGRETQYF	TGTGCCAGCAGTGAGTCTCCGGGACAGGGGCGAGAGACCCAGTACTTC
-	TRBV19	TRBJ2-5	-	CASSPGAGPGETQYF	TGTGCCAGTAGTCCAGGGGCGGGTCCCGGAGAGACCCAGTACTTC
-	TRBV7-2	TRBJ2-1	TRBD2	CASSSRTSGRGYNEQFF	TGTGCCAGCAGCTCGCGGACTAGCGGGAGGGGCTACAATGAGCAGTTCTTC
-	TRBV9	TRBJ1-1	-	CASSVGWGAEAFF	TGTGCCAGCAGCGTAGGGTGGGGGGCTGAAGCTTTCTTT
once	TRBV27	TRBJ1-2	-	CASSPSTGGYGYTF	TGTGCCAGCAGTCCCTCCACCGGGGGGTATGGCTACACCTTC
-	TRBV2	TRBJ2-4	-	CASSEVVRVSKNIQYF	TGTGCCAGCAGTGAAGTCGTCAGGGTTTCCAAAAACATTCAGTACTTC
-	TRBV25-1	TRBJ1-3	-	CASSDDSAGNTIYF	TGTGCCAGCAGTGATGACAGTGCTGGAAACACCATATATTTT
-	TRBV28	TRBJ2-6	TRBD1	CASSLLQGGSGANVLTF	TGTGCCAGCAGTTTATTACAGGGGGGCTCTGGGGCCAACGTCCTGACTTTC
few	TRBV7-9	TRBJ2-7	TRBD2	CASSLRRLAGHYEQYF	TGTGCCAGCAGCTTACGGAGACTAGCGGGCCACTACGAGCAGTACTTC
-	TRBV5-8	TRBJ2-5	TRBD2	CASSLTLAGVETQYF	TGTGCCAGCAGCTTGACGCTAGCGGGAGTGGAGACCCAGTACTTC
few	TRBV2	TRBJ1-1	-	CASLEGAPVSTEAFF	TGTGCCAGCCTCGAAGGGGCACCCGTGAGCACTGAAGCTTTCTTT
medium-sized	TRBV28	TRBJ1-5	-	CASSLGVSNQPQHF	TGTGCCAGCAGTCTCGGGGTAAGCAATCAGCCCCAGCATTTT
-	TRBV11-2	TRBJ2-3	-	CASRWDFVPTDTQYF	TGTGCCAGCCGATGGGACTTTGTGCCCACAGATACGCAGTATTTT
-	TRBV7-3	TRBJ2-3	TRBD2	CASSSGLAGEADTQYF	TGTGCCAGCAGCTCGGGACTAGCGGGAGAGGCAGATACGCAGTATTTT
-	TRBV5-1	TRBJ2-3	-	CASSDPSVHTDTQYF	TGCGCCAGCAGCGATCCTAGCGTGCACACAGATACGCAGTATTTT
-	TRBV6-6	TRBJ2-5	-	CASILGGQPETQYF	-
-	TRBV7-3	TRBJ2-3	TRBD2	CASSSRTSGRTDTQYF	TGTGCCAGCAGCAGCAGGACTAGCGGGAGGACAGATACGCAGTATTTT
-	TRBV7-9	TRBJ2-7	-	CATGVEEQYF	TGTGCCACCGGCGTGGAGGAGCAGTACTTC
-	TRBV6-1	TRBJ2-4	TRBD2	CASTAGGGWDIQYF	TGTGCCAGCACCGCGGGGGGGGGTTGGGACATTCAGTACTTC
-	TRBV7-9	TRBJ2-1	TRBD2	CASRTGLAGVNEQFF	TGTGCCAGCAGAACTGGACTAGCGGGAGTTAATGAGCAGTTCTTC
-	TRBV19	TRBJ2-1	TRBD2	CASSKGGTSERYNEQFF	TGTGCCAGTAGTAAGGGGGGGACTAGCGAGCGCTACAATGAGCAGTTCTTC
-	TRBV28	TRBJ1-2	TRBD1	CASRQGAYGYTF	TGTGCCAGCCGGCAGGGGGCCTATGGCTACACCTTC
-	TRBV28	TRBJ1-3	-	CASSFRGSGNTIYF	TGTGCCAGCAGTTTCAGGGGTTCTGGAAACACCATATATTTT
once	TRBV25-1	TRBJ2-7	-	CASSMGLATYEQYF	TGTGCCAGTTCCATGGGACTTGCCACCTACGAGCAGTACTTC
-	TRBV11-3	TRBJ2-5	-	CASSTSSEGTQYF	TGTGCCAGCAGCACCTCGTCCGAGGGGACCCAGTACTTC
-	TRBV4-2	TRBJ2-1	TRBD2	CASSQASTSGRSDEQFF	TGTGCCAGCAGCCAGGCATCGACTAGCGGGAGGTCGGATGAGCAGTTCTTC
-	TRBV19	TRBJ2-2	-	CASRPPYVAGELFF	TGTGCCAGTAGGCCCCCCTACGTGGCCGGGGAGCTGTTTTTT